Detailed here is one TCR beta chain. The antigen remains unidentified. The data are from a study of identical twins. Study-level findings and limits: Invariant populations such as MAIT and iNKT cells could partly muddle zero-insertion analyses.

V was cut by 4 bases and J by 4 bases, with 28 bases left in between. Germline CDR1 reads DFQATT; CDR2 reads SNEGSKA (reference sequence). The CDR3 loop spans 18 amino acids. Each CDR3 protein is one row after TCRdb ran MiXCR on the 5' RACE reads. The data hold 400,000 to 650,000 distinct CDR3 sequences, with less than 25% observed a single time. A further study also used this sample, focusing on T cells expressing NK-cell markers. From that second work: The contribution of dominant NKG2C+ clonotypes to CD8+ T cells in more than five donors was roughly 1.0-7.5%.

This TCR derives from a woman aged 18 to 35 in good health. This rearrangement joins TRBV20-1 to TRBJ2-5; a possible D gene is TRBD2 (7 bases). Material for sequencing was CD4+ T cells sorted from blood. CDR3 sequence reads: CSAKPPLGGGAGLETQYF. CDR3 nucleotides: TGCAGTGCTAAACCCCCTCTAGGAGGGGGGGCCGGTCTAGAGACCCAGTACTTC.